The TCR beta chain under discussion was sequenced for a study of metastatic and nonmetastatic thyroid tumors. Study background: Where malignant and benign thyroid patients were concerned, repertoires were compared across blood and tumor or nodule tissue.

Per the authors' pipeline: Across clinicopathological groups, CDR3 differences served as the basis for building a distant-metastasis classifier for papillary thyroid cancer. MiXCR re-clonotyped the PCR reads for TCRdb. For this entry, the V and J calls and clone size follow TCRdb and not the study's own pipeline. The sample consists of about 34,000 clones, 35% of them appearing once. Of note for this clone: Its antigen remains unidentified.

Study-level findings and limits: According to reports, the diversity of TCR beta was significantly higher in malignant thyroid tumors than in benign nodules, and this held in both blood and tumor samples.

Thyroid surgery was performed in patients who had received no treatment beforehand. The CDR3 has 16 amino acids. Per the germline V gene, CDR1 is LNHDA and CDR2 is SQIVND (reference sequence). V gave up 5 bases and J gave up 0 bases, with 16 bases separating them. The chain employs TRBV19 and TRBJ1-1; D may be TRBD1 (5 bases). Input material: tumor tissue. This sequence was found in a female donor with papillary thyroid cancer or a benign thyroid nodule (not recorded which). Some clones in this sample may be carry-over from other donors' samples. The CDR3 spells CASSLKTAGMNTEAFF. In DNA, the CDR3 is TGTGCCAGTAGTCTGAAGACAGCAGGTATGAACACTGAAGCTTTCTTT. The full variable domain, its missing parts supplied by reference TRBV19 and TRBJ1-1, is DGGITQSPKYLFRKEGQNVTLSCEQNLNHDAMYWYRQDPGQGLRLIYYSQIVNDFQKGDIAEGYSVSREKKESFPLTVTSAQKNPTAFYLCASSLKTAGMNTEAFFGQGTRLTVV.